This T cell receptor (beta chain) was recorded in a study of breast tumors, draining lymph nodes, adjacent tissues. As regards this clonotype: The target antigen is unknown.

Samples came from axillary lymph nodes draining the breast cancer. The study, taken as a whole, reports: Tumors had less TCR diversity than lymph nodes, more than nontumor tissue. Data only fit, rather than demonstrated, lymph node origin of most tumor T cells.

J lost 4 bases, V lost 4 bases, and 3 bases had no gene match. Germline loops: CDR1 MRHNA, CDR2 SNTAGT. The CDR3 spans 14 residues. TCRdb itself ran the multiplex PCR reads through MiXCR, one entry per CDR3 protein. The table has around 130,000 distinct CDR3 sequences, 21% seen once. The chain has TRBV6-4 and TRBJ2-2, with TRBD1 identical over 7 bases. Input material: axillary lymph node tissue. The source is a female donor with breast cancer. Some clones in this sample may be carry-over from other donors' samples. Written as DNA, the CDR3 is TGTGCCAGCAGTGCCGGGACAGCCACCGGGGAGCTGTTTTTT. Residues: CASSAGTATGELFF.